This T cell receptor beta chain was found in a study of T-cell memory formation after mild COVID-19. Study-wide points: Cross-reactive memory appears to have joined, as suggested by some responding clones showing up in pre-infection memory. Those CD4+ clones that contracted were mainly in CM and EM (CD8+ ones in EMRA). Clones contracting over day 15 to 85 were CD4/CD8 balanced, with later expanders leaning CD4+.

Note on this clonotype: Its antigen is not identified.

After 5'RACE with constant-segment primers, TCR alpha and TCR beta cDNA libraries carrying sample barcodes and UMIs were obtained. TCRdb reprocessed the 5' RACE reads via MiXCR and lists one record per CDR3 protein. The table includes roughly 350,000 distinct CDR3 sequences, 12% to 15% detected once. This CDR3 comprises 16 residues. The J segment lost 7 bases and the V segment lost 4 bases, leaving 13 bases of the junction unmatched. Germline values: CDR1 SGHDT, CDR2 YYEEEE. The J gene is TRBJ2-3, the V gene TRBV5-6, with 9 positions matching TRBD1. Sequenced material: PBMCs or a T cell subset sorted from them (not recorded which). The receptor's source is a man younger than 35 who had mild COVID-19 (a few samples of this study predate the infection). Cell type and time point are not known. The CDR3 reads CASSLITGTGMNTQYF. The CDR3, as DNA: TGTGCCAGCAGCCTGATAACCGGGACAGGGATGAATACGCAGTATTTT.